Included here is one TCR beta chain sequence, with context. The entry originates in a study of blood T cell repertoires in COVID-19. Original methodology: The authors estimated nucleated cell counts from reference gene primer amplification. Using immunoSEQ multiplex PCR, the repertoire was profiled, and TCRdb retains in-frame clones only, with some absent. The DNA gave D and trimming, while V, J and clone size come from that table. The sample lists some 250,000 clones; 70% to 90% were seen once. The CDR3 has 15 amino acids. V was clipped by 4 bases and J by 1 base, with 11 bases between them. In germline, CDR1 is MGHRA, CDR2 YSYEKL.

This clonotype was sampled from a woman aged 45-65 years who had recovered from COVID-19. The chain links TRBV4-1 to TRBJ1-5; D uncertain. The sequenced sample was PBMCs or T cells enriched from blood (not recorded which). The chain's CDR3 is CASSLEEHSNQPQHF. The DNA for the CDR3 is TGCGCCAGCAGCCTCGAGGAACACAGCAATCAGCCCCAGCATTTT.